The 8 T cell receptor beta chains listed next were all sequenced from one sample in a study of cytomegalovirus exposure and HLA in healthy donors. The repertoire was sequenced with immunoSEQ multiplex PCR; TCRdb's copy has only in-frame clones and lacks some. The data contain fewer than 250,000 clones, just under 90% of them singletons. The source material was PBMCs. These receptors came from a man aged 18 to 29 in good health and CMV-seronegative.

This chain joins TRBV27 and TRBJ2-3; weak D call: TRBD2 (6 bases). In germline, CDR1 is MNHEY, CDR2 SMNVEV (reference sequence). The CDR3 length is 15 residues. V lost 5 bases to trimming and J lost 2 bases, with 14 bases between them. In nucleotides, the CDR3 is TGTGCCAGCAGTCCGAGACTAGGAAACACAGATACGCAGTATTTT. It yields the protein CASSPRLGNTDTQYF.

This chain uses TRBV23-1 with TRBJ1-5; 8 nucleotides align to TRBD1. TRBV23-1 is given ORF status, its function remaining uncertain. There are 17 residues in the CDR3. V dropped 4 bases and J dropped 0; count of bases not matched to a gene: 8. The CDR3 reads CASSPESGQVSNQPQHF. CDR3 DNA: TGCGCCAGCAGTCCGGAGTCGGGACAGGTTAGCAATCAGCCCCAGCATTTT.

This chain joins TRBV5-1 and TRBJ2-2, with D possibly matching TRBD2 (5 bases). The germline gives CDR1 SGHRS, CDR2 YFSETQ. The V gene lost 7 bases and the J gene lost 1 base, with 8 bases spanning the gap. This CDR3 has 13 amino acids. This chain's CDR3 is CASLRENTGELFF. DNA for the CDR3: TGCGCCAGCTTACGGGAGAACACCGGGGAGCTGTTTTTT.

The chain employs TRBV28 and TRBJ1-3, with 7 bases fitting TRBD1. V was clipped by 5 bases and J by 3 bases; unmatched bases: 7. This CDR3 region has 15 residues. The germline gives CDR1 MDHEN, CDR2 SYDVKM. CDR3 sequence: CASSPPTGVGNTIYF. CDR3 nucleotides: TGTGCCAGCAGTCCTCCTACAGGGGTTGGAAACACCATATATTTT.

V gene TRBV11-2 combines with J gene TRBJ2-7, with 8 bases identical to TRBD1. Trimming removed 5 bases from V and 2 bases from J; junction bases left unmatched: 2. Per germline, CDR1 SGHAT and CDR2 FQNNGV. This CDR3 has 13 residues. CDR3 in DNA: TGTGCCAGCAGCCGGGGACAGGCCTACGAGCAGTACTTC. This sequence encodes CASSRGQAYEQYF.

The chain carries TRBV7-8 and TRBJ2-1, with a weak D call TRBD2 (6 bases). Germline V gene data show CDR1 as SGHVS and CDR2 as FQNEAQ. This CDR3 comprises 15 residues. V was clipped by 5 bases and J by 6 bases, with 17 bases between them. DNA for the CDR3: TGTGCCAGCAGCCCTCAGTGGCAGGGAGGCAATGAGCAGTTCTTC. Its translation is CASSPQWQGGNEQFF.

The chain combines TRBV7-2 with TRBJ2-2; the D gene is possibly TRBD1 (5 bases). The CDR3 loop spans 15 amino acids. Germline CDR1 SGHTA, CDR2 FQGNSA. The germline V and J ends were trimmed by 5 bases and 5 bases, with 15 bases remaining between them. CDR3 nucleotide sequence: TGTGCCAGCAGCCCCGGGCAGGGTCGAACCGGGGAGCTGTTTTTT. This gives the protein CASSPGQGRTGELFF.

The chain joins TRBV20-1 to TRBJ1-6, with D hard to call. This CDR3 is 11 amino acids long. Trimming removed 6 bases at V and 9 bases at J, with 9 bases between. Looked up from germline, CDR1 is DFQATT and CDR2 is SNEGSKA (reference sequence). The CDR3 sequence is CSAEKGSPLHF. The CDR3 nucleotides read TGCAGTGCGGAGAAAGGTTCACCCCTCCACTTT.